The source of this T cell receptor (beta chain) is a study of T cells in Graves' hyperthyroidism and ophthalmopathy. Whole-study results and caveats: Ophthalmopathy was identified by the model a median about seven months ahead of onset.

This clonotype was recorded at least ten times. Its antigen is undetermined. TCR beta CDR3 sequences were amplified from RNA transcripts. The study used the HTBI primer set for a first-round RT-PCR of the TCR CDR3. TCRdb analysed the multiplex PCR reads with MiXCR anew, one entry per CDR3 protein. Altogether about 560,000 distinct CDR3 sequences are present, around 15% being singletons, with the ten largest covering more than 11%. An absence of ophthalmopathy progression within 18 months meant stable Graves' hyperthyroidism. The hyperthyroidism patients had all been newly diagnosed, and their disease duration was under 2 months. Their ages ranged from 18 to 65 years. The sequenced sample was blood. This TCR was recovered from a middle-aged woman with Graves' hyperthyroidism.

This CDR3 is CASSFGTVGQGARRYTGELFF. Here the CDR3 DNA reads TGTGCCAGCAGTTTTGGGACCGTTGGACAGGGGGCGCGACGCTACACCGGGGAGCTGTTTTTT. The V call is TRBV12-3 or TRBV12-4, the J call TRBJ2-2, with 11 bases aligning to TRBD1. V lost 3 bases and J lost 3; bases outside the gene matches: 18. This CDR3 spans 21 amino acids.